This passage covers 32 T cell receptor beta chains from one sample sequenced in a study of shared clonotypes between healthy human individuals. Naive-designated CD8 cells lacked CD45RO, were positively enriched for CCR7, and omitted terminally differentiated effector memory CD45RA+ cells. Data came from immunoSEQ multiplex PCR; TCRdb stores just in-frame clones and leaves some out. The sample holds around 2.1 million clones, about 92% seen once. The sequencing sample was made of naive CD8+ T cells from PBMCs. The receptors shown here come from a man aged 18 to 35 in good health. Some clones in this sample may be carry-over from other donors' samples.

This chain joins TRBV9 and TRBJ2-1; no definite D call. Trimming took 0 bases from V and 5 from J, leaving 18 bases between them. The germline V gene has CDR1 SGDLS and CDR2 YYNGEE. The CDR3 runs 17 residues. CDR3 protein: CASSVESWASLNNEQFF. The CDR3 DNA reads TGTGCCAGCAGCGTAGAGTCTTGGGCGAGCCTAAACAATGAGCAGTTCTTC. Full variable domain (remainder filled in from reference TRBV9 and TRBJ2-1): DSGVTQTPKHLITATGQRVTLRCSPRSGDLSVYWYQQSLDQGLQFLIQYYNGEERAKGNILERFSAQQFPDLHSELNLSSLELGDSALYFCASSVESWASLNNEQFFGPGTRLTVL.

V and J are TRBV27 and TRBJ2-7; either TRBD1 or TRBD2 may fit D (5 bases each). Germline CDR1 reads MNHEY; CDR2 reads SMNVEV (reference sequence). The V end was cut by 2 bases, the J end by 1 base, with 15 bases between. This CDR3 is built from 16 residues. The CDR3 DNA follows: TGTGCCAGCAGTTTAAGCTGGGGGACCCTGTCCTACGAGCAGTACTTC. Amino acids: CASSLSWGTLSYEQYF.

This rearrangement joins TRBV25-1 to TRBJ2-2; 8 bases agree with TRBD1. CDR1 and CDR2 (germline): MGHDK, SYGVNS. V dropped 4 bases and J dropped 7; count of bases not matched to a gene: 8. This CDR3 contains 15 residues. CDR3 protein: CASSGAGGPFGELFF. Written as DNA, the CDR3 is TGTGCCAGCAGTGGTGCAGGGGGCCCCTTCGGGGAGCTGTTTTTT.

V gene TRBV11-2 combines with J gene TRBJ2-1; possible D gene TRBD1, 5 bases. V gave up 1 base and J gave up 2 bases, with 6 bases separating them. Germline V lookup: CDR1 SGHAT, CDR2 FQNNGV. CDR3 length: 14 amino acids. The CDR3 nucleotides read TGTGCCAGCAGCTTAGGACAGACCTACAATGAGCAGTTCTTC. This encodes CASSLGQTYNEQFF.

The J gene is TRBJ2-7, the V gene TRBV27, with TRBD1 identical over 7 bases. The CDR3 spans 12 residues. Trimming cost V 5 bases and J 5 bases; bases outside gene matches: 3. Germline V CDR1 and CDR2: MNHEY, SMNVEV (reference sequence). CDR3 DNA: TGTGCCAGCAGTGAACAGGGGAACGAGCAGTACTTC. Encoded protein: CASSEQGNEQYF.

The chain combines TRBV7-8 with TRBJ1-2, with a possible D match to TRBD1 (6 bases). The germline gives CDR1 SGHVS, CDR2 FQNEAQ. The V gene lost 0 bases and the J gene lost 3 bases, with 17 bases spanning the gap. The CDR3 spans 17 residues. The CDR3 nucleotides are TGTGCCAGCAGCTTAGCCCTCACGGGGGGCGCATACTATGGCTACACCTTC. This gives the protein CASSLALTGGAYYGYTF. Supplemented by reference TRBV7-8 and TRBJ1-2, the full variable domain reads GAGVSQSPRYKVAKRGQDVALRCDPISGHVSLFWYQQALGQGPEFLTYFQNEAQLDKSGLPSDRFFAERPEGSVSTLKIQRTQQEDSAVYLCASSLALTGGAYYGYTFGSGTRLTVV.

The CDR3 spells CASSDRYF. Here the CDR3 DNA reads TGTGCCAGCAGTGACAGGTACTTC. V and J are TRBV25-1 and TRBJ2-7; no clear D gene. Germline V CDR1 and CDR2: MGHDK, SYGVNS. CDR3 length: 8 amino acids. V lost 3 bases to trimming and J lost 12 bases, with 3 bases between them.

The rearrangement links TRBV28 to TRBJ2-3; 10 bases are shared with TRBD1. This CDR3 comprises 15 residues. With V trimmed by 5 bases and J by 3 bases, 5 bases remained unmatched. Germline CDR1 MDHEN, CDR2 SYDVKM. CDR3 protein: CASSRTGQGTDTQYF. CDR3 bases: TGTGCCAGCAGTCGAACGGGACAGGGGACAGATACGCAGTATTTT. The full variable domain, rest sourced from reference TRBV28 and TRBJ2-3, is DVKVTQSSRYLVKRTGEKVFLECVQDMDHENMFWYRQDPGLGLRLIYFSYDVKMKEKGDIPEGYSVSREKKERFSLILESASTNQTSMYLCASSRTGQGTDTQYFGPGTRLTVL.

This chain joins TRBV9 and TRBJ1-1, with 9 positions matching TRBD1. Per germline, CDR1 SGDLS and CDR2 YYNGEE. The CDR3 is 16 residues long. J was trimmed by 5 bases and V by 0 bases; bases with no gene match: 8. DNA for the CDR3: TGTGCCAGCAGCGTAGCTGTGGACAGGGGAAGTACTGAAGCTTTCTTT. This codes for CASSVAVDRGSTEAFF.

The chain joins TRBV7-2 to TRBJ2-3; TRBD2 matches at 11 bases. CDR3 length: 16 amino acids. Germline values: CDR1 SGHTA, CDR2 FQGNSA. V trimming: 5 bases; J trimming: 3 bases; junction bases outside the gene matches: 7. The CDR3 nucleotides read TGTGCCAGCAGCCACCACGTAGCGGGAGGGACAGATACGCAGTATTTT. It yields the protein CASSHHVAGGTDTQYF.

V gene TRBV5-3 combines with J gene TRBJ1-5, with D possibly matching TRBD1 (5 bases). TRBV5-3 is reported as an ORF; its role is uncertain. Trimming left V 1 base short and J 2 bases short, with 13 bases between. This CDR3 is 16 amino acids long. DNA of the CDR3: TGTGCCAGAAGCTTGAATGGGGACGACGGCAATCAGCCCCAGCATTTT. Its protein is CARSLNGDDGNQPQHF.

This clone has just a few counts. This rearrangement joins TRBV7-8 to TRBJ2-7; 9 bases are shared with TRBD1. There are 13 residues in the CDR3. Germline V CDR1 and CDR2: SGHVS, FQNEAQ. V shed 8 bases, J shed 6 bases, and the junction held 8 bases outside the gene matches. The CDR3 DNA follows: TGTGCCAGCGGGAGGGACAGGGAAGGCGAGCAGTACTTC. Protein: CASGRDREGEQYF. The full variable domain, in which reference TRBV7-8 and TRBJ2-7 provide the parts outside the CDR3, is GAGVSQSPRYKVAKRGQDVALRCDPISGHVSLFWYQQALGQGPEFLTYFQNEAQLDKSGLPSDRFFAERPEGSVSTLKIQRTQQEDSAVYLCASGRDREGEQYFGPGTRLTVT.

The chain recombines TRBV7-8 with TRBJ2-5; D perhaps matches TRBD2 (5 bases). The germline gives CDR1 SGHVS, CDR2 FQNEAQ. This CDR3 has 14 residues. V dropped 5 bases and J dropped 5 bases, with 15 bases sitting between them. The CDR3, as DNA: TGTGCCAGCAGCGAAAGAGGGTCCGGGGAGACCCAGTACTTC. As protein: CASSERGSGETQYF.

The CDR3 loop is CAISPDRTTSYEQYF. CDR3 nucleotides: TGTGCCATCAGCCCGGACCGCACGACGTCCTACGAGCAGTACTTC. The genes are TRBV10-3 and TRBJ2-7; no firm D call. Trimming pared 6 bases from V and 1 base from J, leaving 16 bases between. The CDR3 length is 15 residues. The germline V gene encodes CDR1 ENHRY and CDR2 SYGVKD.

V gene TRBV28 combines with J gene TRBJ2-3; D is possibly TRBD1 (6 bases). The germline gives CDR1 MDHEN, CDR2 SYDVKM. Trimming stripped 7 bases from V and 1 base from J, with 15 bases between. The CDR3 consists of 15 residues. The CDR3 DNA follows: TGTGCCAGCACCTTCCCAGGACAGCGCACAGATACGCAGTATTTT. It codes for CASTFPGQRTDTQYF.

The chain joins TRBV15 to TRBJ2-7; the match to TRBD1 covers 8 bases. Germline assignment: CDR1 LNHNV and CDR2 YYDKDF (reference sequence). The CDR3 loop spans 15 amino acids. J lost 3 bases, V lost 3 bases, and 7 bases had no gene match. CDR3 DNA: TGTGCCACCAGCAGGACCCGACAGGGGATCTACGAGCAGTACTTC. Its protein product is CATSRTRQGIYEQYF.

The chain links TRBV7-8 to TRBJ1-2; no firm D call. The CDR3 runs to 14 residues. CDR1 is SGHVS and CDR2 is FQNEAQ in the germline V gene. Trimming took 2 bases from V and 7 from J, leaving 14 bases between them. The CDR3 nucleotides read TGTGCCAGCAGCTTATCTCGGGCCCCCACTGGCTACACCTTC. This encodes CASSLSRAPTGYTF. Filled out from reference TRBV7-8 and TRBJ1-2, the complete variable domain reads GAGVSQSPRYKVAKRGQDVALRCDPISGHVSLFWYQQALGQGPEFLTYFQNEAQLDKSGLPSDRFFAERPEGSVSTLKIQRTQQEDSAVYLCASSLSRAPTGYTFGSGTRLTVV.

Note on this clone: This sample includes further DNA sequences coding for the same CDR3. The V and J genes are TRBV4-1 and TRBJ2-1; D unclear. The CDR3 covers 16 residues. V was shortened by 0 bases and J by 0 bases, with 9 bases between the two germline ends. Per the germline V gene, CDR1 is MGHRA and CDR2 is YSYEKL. CDR3: CASSQDGASSYNEQFF. The CDR3 region has the DNA TGCGCCAGCAGCCAAGATGGCGCGAGCTCCTACAATGAGCAGTTCTTC.

The rearrangement links TRBV7-9 to TRBJ2-7; 10 bases map to TRBD1. This CDR3 has 15 amino acids. Germline V gene sequence: CDR1 SEHNR, CDR2 FQNEAQ (reference sequence). The V segment lost 2 bases and the J segment 2 bases; nucleotides outside the gene matches: 3. The CDR3 DNA reads TGTGCCAGCAGCTTAAGGGGACAGGGGACCTACGAGCAGTACTTC. It translates to CASSLRGQGTYEQYF.

The genes are TRBV2 and TRBJ2-5; D gene uncertain. The CDR3 is made up of 14 amino acids. Germline assignment: CDR1 SNHLY and CDR2 FYNNEI. Trimming cost V 3 bases and J 2 bases, with 10 bases left between them. The CDR3 region is CASSDLGQQETQYF. CDR3 coding DNA: TGTGCCAGCAGTGATCTTGGGCAGCAAGAGACCCAGTACTTC.

The J gene is TRBJ1-4, the V gene TRBV5-1; D remains ambiguous. Looked up from germline, CDR1 is SGHRS and CDR2 is YFSETQ. Trimming removed 2 bases from V and 0 bases from J, with 8 bases in between. The CDR3 extends over 15 amino acids. CDR3 sequence reads: CASSLSVATNEKLFF. In nucleotides, the CDR3 is TGCGCCAGCAGCTTATCCGTTGCAACTAATGAAAAACTGTTTTTT.

This clone was seen once. The chain uses TRBV19 and TRBJ2-2; no clear D gene. This CDR3 has 15 amino acids. From germline, CDR1 is LNHDA and CDR2 SQIVND (reference sequence). Trimming took 7 bases from V and 0 from J, leaving 12 bases between them. The CDR3 sequence: CASTRVAANTGELFF. CDR3 DNA sequence: TGTGCCAGTACCCGGGTCGCCGCGAACACCGGGGAGCTGTTTTTT.

This clone was picked up a small number of times. This chain joins TRBV4-3 and TRBJ1-2, with 10 bases aligning to TRBD1. This CDR3 region has 15 residues. CDR1 LGHNA and CDR2 YSLEER come from the germline V gene. V trimming: 1 base; J trimming: 6 bases; junction bases outside the gene matches: 5. CDR3 nucleotides: TGCGCCAGCAGCCAAGGGCTCGGGACAGGGGATGGCTACACCTTC. Its translation is CASSQGLGTGDGYTF.

The chain carries TRBV4-3 and TRBJ2-1; possibly TRBD1 or TRBD2 for D (5 bases each). CDR3 length: 13 amino acids. V shed 11 bases and J shed 6 bases, with 17 bases lying between them. Per the germline V gene, CDR1 is LGHNA and CDR2 is YSLEER. CDR3 nucleotides: TGCGCCGGGGGTTCTTGGGGTTCCAATGAGCAGTTCTTC. Translating gives CAGGSWGSNEQFF.

The gene calls are TRBV7-9 and TRBJ2-5; tentative D call: TRBD1 (5 bases). The CDR3 is 17 residues long. Trimming stripped 1 base from V and 4 bases from J, with 19 bases between. The germline V gene encodes CDR1 SEHNR and CDR2 FQNEAQ (reference sequence). CDR3 region: CASSLVKAGFRGETQYF. CDR3 sequence (DNA): TGTGCCAGCAGCTTAGTAAAAGCAGGGTTTCGCGGAGAGACCCAGTACTTC.

V and J are TRBV5-6 and TRBJ2-3; 8 nucleotides match TRBD2. CDR3 length: 19 amino acids. With 4 bases clipped from V and 2 bases from J, the junction kept 18 bases outside the gene matches. From germline, CDR1 is SGHDT and CDR2 YYEEEE. The CDR3 protein is CASSSRTGGPTVYTDTQYF. CDR3 bases: TGTGCCAGCAGCAGCCGAACGGGAGGGCCAACCGTATACACAGATACGCAGTATTTT. The full variable domain, its missing parts supplied by reference TRBV5-6 and TRBJ2-3, is DAGVTQSPTHLIKTRGQQVTLRCSPKSGHDTVSWYQQALGQGPQFIFQYYEEEERQRGNFPDRFSGHQFPNYSSELNVNALLLGDSALYLCASSSRTGGPTVYTDTQYFGPGTRLTVL.

A remark on this clone: In the same sample, other DNA sequences code for this CDR3. The chain combines TRBV7-3 with TRBJ1-3, with D unclear. This CDR3 contains 14 residues. V shed 2 bases and J shed 7 bases, with 12 bases lying between them. Germline loops: CDR1 SGHTA, CDR2 FQGTGA. CDR3 coding DNA: TGTGCCAGCAGCTTAGGTGGTTCGGGTAACACCATATATTTT. The encoded protein is CASSLGGSGNTIYF.

The chain combines TRBV19 with TRBJ1-3; D not certain. The CDR3 consists of 13 residues. Trimming took 7 bases from V and 0 from J, leaving 7 bases between them. Germline assignment: CDR1 LNHDA and CDR2 SQIVND (reference sequence). The DNA for the CDR3 is TGTGCCAGTACAGCCATCTCTGGAAACACCATATATTTT. It specifies CASTAISGNTIYF.

V and J are TRBV6-1 and TRBJ1-1, with D possibly being TRBD1 (5 bases). This CDR3 has 14 amino acids. V lost 3 bases and J lost 7, with 15 bases in between. From germline, CDR1 is MNHNS and CDR2 SASEGT. CDR3 bases: TGTGCCAGCAGTGAGGGACTTGGGGGGGATGAAGCTTTCTTT. This gives the protein CASSEGLGGDEAFF.

The V call is TRBV11-1, the J call TRBJ2-4; 8 nucleotides agree with TRBD1. The CDR3 has 16 residues. Germline V gives CDR1 SGHAT, CDR2 FQDESV (reference sequence). V lost 5 bases to trimming and J lost 0 bases; unmatched junction nucleotides: 6. The CDR3 sequence: CASSRTGSIAKNIQYF. CDR3 bases: TGTGCCAGCAGCCGGACAGGGAGCATAGCCAAAAACATTCAGTACTTC.

The chain joins TRBV10-3 to TRBJ2-7, with 8 bases identical to TRBD2. The CDR3 runs 19 residues. In germline, CDR1 is ENHRY, CDR2 SYGVKD. V shed 0 bases and J 2 bases; nucleotides not matched to a gene: 15. This chain's CDR3 is CAISESRGRSGRKPYEQYF. The CDR3 bases are TGTGCCATCAGTGAGTCTAGAGGGAGGAGCGGGAGAAAGCCCTACGAGCAGTACTTC.

The chain is built from TRBV7-2 and TRBJ1-1, with D unresolved. This CDR3 contains 13 residues. V was pared by 2 bases and J by 3 bases, with 7 bases between. Germline lookup yields CDR1 SGHTA and CDR2 FQGNSA. The chain's CDR3 is CASSLLGYTEAFF. The CDR3 DNA sequence: TGTGCCAGCAGCTTACTTGGGTACACTGAAGCTTTCTTT.